This T cell receptor beta chain was sequenced in a study of cytomegalovirus exposure and HLA in healthy donors. Healthy donors of bone marrow made up the group. Though probably carrying unrecorded immune exposures, donors were nominally healthy at sampling. PCR primers comprised 60 Vbeta and 13 Jbeta primers. The repertoire was sequenced with immunoSEQ multiplex PCR; TCRdb's copy has only in-frame clones and lacks some. The sample has about 130,000 clones, roughly four fifths seen once. Losses at the gene ends were 6 bases for V and 6 bases for J; bases not matched to a gene: 6. CDR1 ENHRY and CDR2 SYGVKD come from the germline V gene. This CDR3 region has 15 residues.

This sequence originates from a male donor in good health and CMV-seropositive. The sample taken for sequencing was PBMCs. The J gene is TRBJ2-3, the V gene TRBV10-3; TRBD2 agrees at 13 bases. CDR3 in amino acids: CAIRPGLAGLDTQYF. CDR3 coding DNA: TGTGCCATCAGACCGGGACTAGCGGGATTGGATACGCAGTATTTT.